What follows are 13 T cell receptor beta chains derived from one specimen sequenced in a study of CD8+ T cells in alopecia areata. As for treatment: oral pan-JAK inhibitor, 5-10 mg twice daily. RNA extraction was followed by reverse transcription into cDNA, which acted as the sequencing template. TCRdb's copy holds only in-frame clones and misses some; the assay was immunoSEQ multiplex PCR. The sample yields around 100,000 clones, 80% to 90% seen once. The sequencing used CD8+ T cells sorted from blood, collected around week 31, from a patient treated with tofacitinib. All receptors derive from a human donor with alopecia areata.

The chain employs TRBV29-1 and TRBJ2-7, with 9 bases that match TRBD1. From germline, CDR1 is SQVTM and CDR2 ANQGSEA. V lost 5 bases, J lost 1 base, and 9 bases stayed unmatched. The CDR3 runs 15 residues. CDR3 coding DNA: TGCAGCGTTCATTGGACAGGGGATCTTTCCTACGAGCAGTACTTC. Its translation: CSVHWTGDLSYEQYF.

V and J are TRBV7-9 and TRBJ2-4; D possibly corresponds to TRBD2 (7 bases). Trimming cost V 5 bases and J 6 bases, with 20 bases left between them. This CDR3 region has 16 residues. Germline V gene lookup returns CDR1 SEHNR and CDR2 FQNEAQ (reference sequence). The CDR3 reads CASSVPGGSGGNIQYF. The CDR3 region has the DNA TGTGCCAGCAGCGTCCCGGGGGGCTCTGGAGGAAACATTCAGTACTTC.

This rearrangement joins TRBV27 to TRBJ2-3; TRBD2 matches 8 bases. Trimming removed 3 bases from V and 3 bases from J; junction bases left unmatched: 5. CDR1 is MNHEY, CDR2 SMNVEV, per germline (reference sequence). The CDR3 extends over 15 amino acids. CDR3 nucleotide sequence: TGTGCCAGCAGTTTTGAACTAGCGGATACAGATACGCAGTATTTT. Residues: CASSFELADTDTQYF.

This clone was seen just once. DNA of the CDR3: TGTGCCAGCAGCCCACTAGCCCTCTCCTACAATGAGCAGTTCTTC. Translated, it gives CASSPLALSYNEQFF. This chain connects TRBV27 to TRBJ2-1, with TRBD2 as a possible D gene (6 bases). Per germline, CDR1 MNHEY and CDR2 SMNVEV (reference sequence). CDR3 length: 15 amino acids. Trimming cost V 6 bases and J 0 bases, with 12 bases left between them.

The CDR3 coding sequence is TGTGCCAGCAGCTCGGCGTCTTGGACATGGAACACTGAAGCTTTCTTT. This encodes CASSSASWTWNTEAFF. This chain joins TRBV7-2 and TRBJ1-1, with TRBD1 as a possible D gene (5 bases). Germline values: CDR1 SGHTA, CDR2 FQGNSA. V lost 4 bases to trimming and J lost 1 base, with 16 bases between them. This CDR3 region has 16 residues.

J is TRBJ2-7 and V is TRBV4-1, with TRBD1 matching over 7 bases. The V and J ends lost 2 bases and 3 bases, in that order; junction bases with no gene match: 1. Germline V gene lookup returns CDR1 MGHRA and CDR2 YSYEKL. This CDR3 has 13 amino acids. CDR3 region: CASSQQGVYEQYF. For the CDR3, the DNA is TGCGCCAGCAGCCAACAGGGGGTCTACGAGCAGTACTTC.

The rearrangement joins TRBV5-6 to TRBJ1-2; 7 bases map to TRBD1. V lost 0 bases and J lost 2; bases outside the gene matches: 4. Germline CDR1 is SGHDT and CDR2 is YYEEEE. The CDR3 is 15 amino acids. Written as DNA, the CDR3 is TGTGCCAGCAGCTTGGGCCCGGACAGGAACTATGGCTACACCTTC. Amino acids: CASSLGPDRNYGYTF.

V and J are TRBV6-1 and TRBJ2-7; weak D call: TRBD2 (5 bases). Trimming left V 6 bases short and J 2 bases short, with 14 bases between. The CDR3 is 14 amino acids. Germline assignment: CDR1 MNHNS and CDR2 SASEGT. The chain's CDR3 is CASSPGSGAYEQYF. The CDR3 DNA follows: TGTGCCAGCAGCCCGGGGTCGGGTGCCTACGAGCAGTACTTC.

V usage is TRBV4-2 and J usage is TRBJ2-1, with no clear D. V was clipped by 4 bases and J by 5 bases, with 9 bases between them. The CDR3 is 13 residues long. The germline CDR1 and CDR2 sequences are LGHNA and YNFKEQ. The CDR3 bases are TGTGCCAGCAGCCCGTTAGGCAACAATGAGCAGTTCTTC. Protein: CASSPLGNNEQFF.

This sequence joins TRBV5-4 and TRBJ2-7; 8 positions match TRBD2. The length of the CDR3 is 16 residues. CDR1 is SGHNT, CDR2 YYREEE, per germline (reference sequence). V lost 4 bases, J lost 1 base, and 10 bases stayed unmatched. The CDR3 region is CASSPESGGWSYEQYF. The CDR3 bases are TGTGCCAGCAGCCCGGAATCGGGAGGGTGGTCCTACGAGCAGTACTTC.

CDR3 bases: TGTGCCAGCAGCTTAGGGCCACGGAGCTCCTACGAGCAGTACTTC. It yields the protein CASSLGPRSSYEQYF. The chain has TRBV7-6 and TRBJ2-7; D unresolved. This CDR3 has 15 amino acids. Germline V gene sequence: CDR1 SGHVS, CDR2 FNYEAQ. Between the trimmed V and J ends, which lost 1 base and 0 bases, there was a span of 10 bases.

V gene TRBV2 combines with J gene TRBJ2-7, with 14 bases fitting TRBD2. J was trimmed by 4 bases and V by 1 base; bases with no gene match: 3. The CDR3 has 16 residues. From germline, CDR1 is SNHLY and CDR2 FYNNEI. The CDR3 reads CASSEVTSGGAYEQYF. The CDR3 coding sequence is TGTGCCAGCAGTGAAGTGACTAGCGGGGGGGCTTACGAGCAGTACTTC. The variable domain in full, completed from reference TRBV2 and TRBJ2-7, reads EPEVTQTPSHQVTQMGQEVILRCVPISNHLYFYWYRQILGQKVEFLVSFYNNEISEKSEIFDDQFSVERPDGSNFTLKIRSTKLEDSAMYFCASSEVTSGGAYEQYFGPGTRLTVT.

This sequence joins TRBV4-1 and TRBJ2-7; 8 positions match TRBD2. Germline V gene lookup returns CDR1 MGHRA and CDR2 YSYEKL. This CDR3 is built from 13 residues. V shed 4 bases and J 4 bases; nucleotides not matched to a gene: 3. DNA for the CDR3: TGCGCCAGCAGCCCCAGCGGGGGTTACGAGCAGTACTTC. Translation: CASSPSGGYEQYF.